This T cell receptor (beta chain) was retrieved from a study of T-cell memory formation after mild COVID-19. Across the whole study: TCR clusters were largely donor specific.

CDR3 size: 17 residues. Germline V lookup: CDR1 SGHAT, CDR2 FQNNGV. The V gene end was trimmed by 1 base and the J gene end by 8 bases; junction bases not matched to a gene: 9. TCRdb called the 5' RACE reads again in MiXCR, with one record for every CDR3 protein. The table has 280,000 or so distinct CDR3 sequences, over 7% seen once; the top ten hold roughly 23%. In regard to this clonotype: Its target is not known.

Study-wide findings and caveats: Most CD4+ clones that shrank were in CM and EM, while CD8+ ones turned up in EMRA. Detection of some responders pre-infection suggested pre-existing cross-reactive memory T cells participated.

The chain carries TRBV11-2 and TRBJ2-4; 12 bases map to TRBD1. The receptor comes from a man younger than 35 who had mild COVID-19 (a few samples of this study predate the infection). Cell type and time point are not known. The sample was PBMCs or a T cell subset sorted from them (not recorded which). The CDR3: CASSLVAGTGGTDIQYF. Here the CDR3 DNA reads TGTGCCAGCAGCTTAGTCGCCGGGACAGGGGGCACGGACATTCAGTACTTC.